The text below deals with one T cell receptor (beta chain). The PCR used 60 Vbeta and 13 Jbeta primers. Measured with immunoSEQ multiplex PCR; TCRdb has only the in-frame clones, and not every one. In the table there are about 150,000 clones, roughly 80% of which are singletons. The data are from a study of cytomegalovirus exposure and HLA in healthy donors. The CDR3 contains 13 residues. Germline assignment: CDR1 MDHEN and CDR2 SYDVKM. The germline V and J ends were trimmed by 8 bases and 6 bases, with 13 bases remaining between them. The sample was PBMCs. The TCR originated in a man between 18 and 29 years old in good health and CMV-seronegative. The chain has TRBV28 and TRBJ1-4; D uncertain. CDR3 nucleotide sequence: TGTGCCAGCTGGGAAGGAGGTTATGAAAAACTGTTTTTT. This codes for CASWEGGYEKLFF.